The 18 T cell receptor beta chains listed next were all sequenced from one sample in a study of blood T cell repertoires in COVID-19. The repertoire was sequenced with immunoSEQ multiplex PCR; TCRdb's copy has only in-frame clones and lacks some. The sample lists about 93,000 clones, approximately 90% occurring once. Sequenced input: peripheral blood. The origin of the receptors is a man between 50 and 59 years old with acute or convalescent COVID-19.

The V call is TRBV9, the J call TRBJ1-4; D gene uncertain. The CDR3 runs 13 residues. Looked up from germline, CDR1 is SGDLS and CDR2 is YYNGEE. Trimming pared 0 bases from V and 12 bases from J, leaving 12 bases between. The CDR3 loop reads CASSVGERPELFF. The CDR3 region has the DNA TGTGCCAGCAGCGTAGGAGAGAGGCCGGAACTGTTTTTT.

The chain couples TRBV7-2 to TRBJ2-7; 8 nucleotides match TRBD2. V lost 4 bases and J lost 7; bases outside the gene matches: 6. The CDR3 length is 13 residues. CDR1 and CDR2 from the germline V gene are SGHTA and FQGNSA. CDR3 sequence (DNA): TGTGCCAGCAGCTACGGACTAGCCGGGGAGCAGTACGTC. Its translation is CASSYGLAGEQYV.

The chain couples TRBV7-6 to TRBJ1-1, with D possibly matching TRBD1 (6 bases). Germline values: CDR1 SGHVS, CDR2 FNYEAQ. Deletions cut 1 base from V and 5 bases from J, with 17 bases between. This CDR3 has 16 amino acids. The CDR3 sequence: CASSLVSGGHSTEAFF. The CDR3 DNA follows: TGTGCCAGCAGCTTAGTCAGCGGGGGGCATAGTACTGAAGCTTTCTTT.

The chain combines TRBV15 with TRBJ1-2; 7 bases agree with TRBD1. Germline-derived CDR1 and CDR2 are LNHNV and YYDKDF (reference sequence). CDR3 size: 15 residues. V was pared by 0 bases and J by 4 bases, with 5 bases of the junction left unmatched. The CDR3 is CATSRDQGVGYGYTF. CDR3 sequence (DNA): TGTGCCACCAGCAGAGATCAGGGGGTGGGCTATGGCTACACCTTC.

V and J are TRBV5-1 and TRBJ2-5; 7 bases fit TRBD1. CDR3 length: 15 amino acids. Germline assignment: CDR1 SGHRS and CDR2 YFSETQ. V shed 4 bases, J shed 2 bases, and the junction held 8 bases outside the gene matches. Written as DNA, the CDR3 is TGCGCCAGCAGCACCGGGACAGACTTTCAAGAGACCCAGTACTTC. Translated, it gives CASSTGTDFQETQYF. Based on the CDR3 plus reference TRBV5-1 and TRBJ2-5, the full variable domain is KAGVTQTPRYLIKTRGQQVTLSCSPISGHRSVSWYQQTPGQGLQFLFEYFSETQRNKGNFPGRFSGRQFSNSRSEMNVSTLELGDSALYLCASSTGTDFQETQYFGPGTRLLVL.

The V and J genes are TRBV19 and TRBJ2-2, with unresolved D. Germline lookup yields CDR1 LNHDA and CDR2 SQIVND (reference sequence). With 8 bases removed from V and 13 bases from J, the gap between germline ends came to 14 bases. CDR3 size: 11 residues. CDR3 sequence (DNA): TGTGCCAGTTCTGGCTCGTGGGCGCTGTTTTTT. This codes for CASSGSWALFF.

V usage is TRBV6-6 and J usage is TRBJ2-4; no firm D call. Germline CDR1 reads MNHNY; CDR2 reads SVGAGI (reference sequence). Trimming took off 8 bases at V and 2 bases at J, with 16 bases between the two ends. The CDR3 loop spans 15 amino acids. The CDR3 DNA reads TGTGCCAGCTCGATTGAGGCCACGACCAAAAACATTCAGTACTTC. This gives the protein CASSIEATTKNIQYF.

This clone was recorded once. The chain employs TRBV21-1 and TRBJ1-2. TRBV21-1 is described as a pseudogene. The CDR3 consists of 15 residues. CDR3 sequence reads: CASSKEREGGHGYTF. For the CDR3, the DNA is TGTGCCAGCAGCAAAGAACGGGAGGGAGGGCATGGCTACACCTTC.

The chain couples TRBV29-1 to TRBJ1-2; TRBD1 matches 9 bases. Germline V gene sequence: CDR1 SQVTM, CDR2 ANQGSEA. The CDR3 has 13 amino acids. Trimming took 6 bases from V and 8 from J; bases not matched to a gene: 10. DNA for the CDR3: TGCAGCGTCTGGGGACAGGGAGAAGTCGGCTACACCTTC. Amino acid sequence: CSVWGQGEVGYTF.

This chain links TRBV4-1 with TRBJ2-1, with 9 bases matching TRBD2. The CDR3 consists of 16 residues. The germline V gene encodes CDR1 MGHRA and CDR2 YSYEKL. Losses at the gene ends were 1 base for V and 5 bases for J; bases not matched to a gene: 6. The CDR3 loop reads CASSQAIAGDNNEQFF. CDR3 DNA: TGCGCCAGCAGCCAAGCCATAGCGGGGGACAACAATGAGCAGTTCTTC.

The chain recombines TRBV7-3 with TRBJ1-2; 9 bases agree with TRBD1. Germline trimming cut 5 bases from V and 8 bases from J; bases unmatched to any gene: 6. Looked up from germline, CDR1 is SGHTA and CDR2 is FQGTGA. The CDR3 totals 13 residues. CDR3 residues: CASSVGQGGGYTF. The CDR3 coding sequence is TGTGCCAGCAGCGTGGGACAGGGTGGGGGCTACACCTTC.

Concerning this clone itself: The same CDR3 can be traced to other DNA sequences in this sample. This CDR3 is CASSVGTSAYNEQFF. CDR3 sequence (DNA): TGTGCCAGCAGCGTAGGGACTAGCGCATACAATGAGCAGTTCTTC. V and J are TRBV9 and TRBJ2-1; 9 bases fit TRBD2. There are 15 residues in the CDR3. Germline lookup yields CDR1 SGDLS and CDR2 YYNGEE. V was pared by 0 bases and J by 4 bases, with 2 bases of the junction left unmatched.

This chain joins TRBV29-1 and TRBJ2-7; D is perhaps TRBD2 (6 bases). The germline CDR1 and CDR2 sequences are SQVTM and ANQGSEA. Trimming pared 0 bases from V and 4 bases from J, leaving 16 bases between. CDR3 length: 15 residues. The CDR3 region has the DNA TGCAGCGTTGAAGATTCCCGGACGGGGAGGTACGAGCAGTACTTC. Protein product: CSVEDSRTGRYEQYF.

The chain uses TRBV10-3 and TRBJ1-2; 9 nucleotides align to TRBD1. Germline V lookup: CDR1 ENHRY, CDR2 SYGVKD. Trimming at V came to 3 bases and at J to 7 bases, leaving 9 bases not matched to a gene. The CDR3 totals 15 residues. CDR3 nucleotide sequence: TGTGCCATCAGTGAAGTGGGGACAGGGACTATTGGCTACACCTTC. Residues: CAISEVGTGTIGYTF.

V usage is TRBV24-1 and J usage is TRBJ1-5; possible D gene TRBD1, 6 bases. The CDR3 is 15 residues long. V was trimmed by 4 bases and J by 0 bases, leaving 9 bases between them. Looked up from germline, CDR1 is KGHDR and CDR2 is SFDVKD. The CDR3 nucleotides read TGTGCCACCAGTGAACAGGGTCATAGCAATCAGCCCCAGCATTTT. This codes for CATSEQGHSNQPQHF.

The J gene is TRBJ2-7, the V gene TRBV7-9; 10 bases line up with TRBD1. Losses at the gene ends were 4 bases for V and 3 bases for J; bases not matched to a gene: 9. Germline V lookup: CDR1 SEHNR, CDR2 FQNEAQ (reference sequence). The CDR3 runs to 16 residues. CDR3 in amino acids: CASSSLDRGLNYEQYF. CDR3 sequence (DNA): TGTGCCAGCAGCTCTCTCGACAGGGGGCTCAACTACGAGCAGTACTTC.

This chain joins TRBV10-3 and TRBJ2-5, with a weak D call TRBD1 (7 bases). The CDR3 is 16 amino acids. Germline CDR1 and CDR2: ENHRY and SYGVKD. The ends were cut back, 4 bases at V and 5 bases at J, with 20 bases in the middle. CDR3 sequence: CAISGQEGAVRETQYF. The CDR3 DNA is TGTGCCATCAGTGGCCAGGAGGGGGCGGTAAGGGAGACCCAGTACTTC.

This chain links TRBV15 with TRBJ1-1; D unresolved. Between the trimmed V and J ends, which lost 1 base and 0 bases, there was a span of 15 bases. Germline assignment: CDR1 LNHNV and CDR2 YYDKDF (reference sequence). This CDR3 has 17 amino acids. The CDR3 bases are TGTGCCACCAGCAGAGGGCCCGACTCTAGAGTGAACACTGAAGCTTTCTTT. The encoded protein is CATSRGPDSRVNTEAFF.